This entry lists 21 T cell receptor beta chains sequenced from one sample in a study of T cell responses to AZD1222 COVID-19 vaccine (dated by TCRdb to the early 2020s). Libraries were prepared through the immunoSEQ multiplex PCR assay. Imported from immuneACCESS, the table was reduced by TCRdb to in-frame sequences with V and J called. These copies leave out some clones; in studies compared against another copy, an unresolved V gene accounts for under half, and the cause of the remainder is not known. For this sample there are some 150,000 clones; roughly 92% appear just once. The ten largest make up 5% of the sample. The sample's time point label, decoded: baseline before first vaccination. The material sequenced was peripheral blood, taken on day 0 of AZD1222 vaccination. The source of these receptors is an adult in good health.

This clone was seen just once. The chain has TRBV7-8 and TRBJ2-2; 8 positions agree with TRBD1. CDR3 length equals 15 residues. The junction had 5 bases not matched to a gene; V was cut back by 1 base and J by 7 bases. The germline CDR1 and CDR2 sequences are SGHVS and FQNEAQ. The CDR3 DNA reads TGTGCCAGCAGCTTAGAGGACAGGGTCATCGGGGAGCTGTTTTTT. This codes for CASSLEDRVIGELFF.

This chain uses TRBV7-9 with TRBJ1-2; D perhaps matches TRBD1 (5 bases). V lost 2 bases and J 8 bases, leaving 15 bases between the germline ends. The germline V gene encodes CDR1 SEHNR and CDR2 FQNEAQ (reference sequence). The CDR3 runs to 14 residues. Written as DNA, the CDR3 is TGTGCCAGCAGCTTAACAGGTTTAGCGGGCGGCTACACCTTC. This translates into CASSLTGLAGGYTF.

The rearrangement uses TRBV28 and TRBJ2-7, with D possibly matching TRBD1 (6 bases). The germline V and J ends were trimmed by 6 bases and 3 bases, with 12 bases remaining between them. The CDR3 is 13 amino acids. Germline V CDR1 and CDR2: MDHEN, SYDVKM. In DNA, the CDR3 is TGTGCCAGCAGCAACAGGGTTCACTACGAGCAGTACTTC. Translated, it gives CASSNRVHYEQYF.

V gene TRBV5-1 combines with J gene TRBJ2-1; 12 bases align to TRBD2. After removal of 1 base from V and 0 bases from J, the junction contained 8 bases not matched to a gene. This CDR3 has 19 residues. Germline V lookup: CDR1 SGHRS, CDR2 YFSETQ. In nucleotides, the CDR3 is TGCGCCAGCAGCTTGTCCAGGGCTAGCGGGAGGGCCTCCTACAATGAGCAGTTCTTC. Translated: CASSLSRASGRASYNEQFF.

The V call is TRBV2, the J call TRBJ2-5; D is possibly TRBD2 (6 bases). The germline V and J ends were trimmed by 4 bases and 4 bases, with 13 bases remaining between them. The CDR3 runs 14 residues. Germline values: CDR1 SNHLY, CDR2 FYNNEI. CDR3 region: CASSGSGEAETQYF. CDR3 DNA: TGTGCCAGCAGTGGTTCGGGGGAGGCAGAGACCCAGTACTTC.

The chain combines TRBV10-2 with TRBJ2-1; 9 bases are shared with TRBD2. The V segment lost 6 bases and the J segment 8 bases; nucleotides outside the gene matches: 14. From germline, CDR1 is WSHSY and CDR2 SAAADI. The length of the CDR3 is 16 residues. CDR3 protein: CASSPGGSGGWDEQFF. In DNA, the CDR3 is TGCGCCAGCAGCCCCGGGGGTAGCGGGGGCTGGGATGAGCAGTTCTTC.

The chain combines TRBV18 with TRBJ2-2; D is uncertain. The ends were cut back, 3 bases at V and 6 bases at J, with 17 bases in the middle. This CDR3 has 16 amino acids. CDR1 KGHSH and CDR2 LQKENI come from the germline V gene. In nucleotides, the CDR3 is TGTGCCAGCTCACCCCTGTCTGTAATCGTTTCCGGGGAGCTGTTTTTT. This sequence encodes CASSPLSVIVSGELFF. The whole variable domain, filled in from reference TRBV18 and TRBJ2-2, reads NAGVMQNPRHLVRRRGQEARLRCSPMKGHSHVYWYRQLPEEGLKFMVYLQKENIIDESGMPKERFSAEFPKEGPSILRIQQVVRGDSAAYFCASSPLSVIVSGELFFGEGSRLTVL.

This rearrangement joins TRBV27 to TRBJ2-7, with TRBD1 as a possible D gene (6 bases). Germline V gives CDR1 MNHEY, CDR2 SMNVEV (reference sequence). This CDR3 is built from 15 residues. V gave up 2 bases and J gave up 2 bases, with 13 bases separating them. The CDR3 reads CASSLSWQGPYEQYF. The CDR3, as DNA: TGTGCCAGCAGTTTAAGTTGGCAGGGGCCCTACGAGCAGTACTTC.

V usage is TRBV3-1 (or the pseudogene TRBV3-2) and J usage is TRBJ1-1, with no clear D. The CDR3 is made up of 14 amino acids. Germline-derived CDR1 and CDR2 are LGHDT and YNNKEL (reference sequence). V lost 0 bases to trimming and J lost 5 bases, with 10 bases between them. The CDR3 coding sequence is TGTGCCAGCAGCCAAGAGGTGAGAGGTACTGAAGCTTTCTTT. Residues: CASSQEVRGTEAFF.

The chain joins TRBV28 to TRBJ1-1; tentatively, D is TRBD1 (5 bases). The ends were cut back, 6 bases at V and 7 bases at J, with 12 bases in the middle. This CDR3 region has 12 residues. CDR1 and CDR2 (germline): MDHEN, SYDVKM. The CDR3 nucleotides read TGTGCCAGCAGCCAGGGCGGGGGTGAAGCTTTCTTT. Its translation is CASSQGGGEAFF.

This chain links TRBV6-6 with TRBJ1-2; TRBD1 agrees at 7 bases. This CDR3 has 15 amino acids. The ends lost 2 bases at V and 5 bases at J; junction bases unmatched: 8. Germline CDR1 is MNHNY and CDR2 is SVGAGI (reference sequence). The CDR3 region is CASSYPGGEGYGYTF. CDR3 sequence (DNA): TGTGCCAGCAGTTACCCAGGGGGGGAGGGGTATGGCTACACCTTC.

This sequence joins TRBV5-4 and TRBJ2-3, with TRBD1 matching 7 bases. Germline CDR1 and CDR2: SGHNT and YYREEE (reference sequence). This CDR3 is built from 15 residues. With V trimmed by 4 bases and J by 2 bases, 7 bases remained unmatched. The CDR3 loop is CASSHGDSPTDTQYF. The CDR3 DNA sequence: TGTGCCAGCAGCCACGGGGACAGCCCCACAGATACGCAGTATTTT.

This clone was detected only once. This sequence joins TRBV11-3 and TRBJ2-2, with D possibly being TRBD2 (6 bases). The length of the CDR3 is 14 residues. The germline CDR1 and CDR2 sequences are SGHNT and YENEEA. V was shortened by 5 bases and J by 5 bases, with 12 bases between the two germline ends. CDR3 amino acids: CASSPGRGTGELFF. In nucleotides, the CDR3 is TGTGCCAGCAGCCCCGGGCGGGGTACCGGGGAGCTGTTTTTT.

The gene calls are TRBV14 and TRBJ1-2; D is undetermined. CDR1 SGHDN and CDR2 FVKESK come from the germline V gene. The CDR3 has 11 amino acids. Trimming stripped 0 bases from V and 8 bases from J, with 4 bases between. CDR3 amino acids: CASSQEGGYTF. CDR3 coding DNA: TGTGCCAGCAGCCAAGAAGGGGGCTACACCTTC.

This clone was observed a few times. The chain combines TRBV29-1 with TRBJ2-7; D may be TRBD2 (6 bases). This CDR3 has 14 amino acids. Trimming took 7 bases from V and 0 from J, leaving 16 bases between them. Germline V gives CDR1 SQVTM, CDR2 ANQGSEA. The CDR3 sequence: CSAGGRGSSYEQYF. DNA of the CDR3: TGCAGCGCTGGGGGACGGGGGAGCTCCTACGAGCAGTACTTC.

The rearrangement uses TRBV29-1 and TRBJ2-5; 8 nucleotides agree with TRBD1. V dropped 7 bases and J dropped 5; count of bases not matched to a gene: 6. The germline V gene encodes CDR1 SQVTM and CDR2 ANQGSEA. The CDR3 extends over 12 amino acids. The CDR3: CSAGTGGETQYF. As DNA, the CDR3 is TGCAGCGCCGGGACAGGAGGGGAGACCCAGTACTTC. The entire variable domain, with the rest obtained from reference TRBV29-1 and TRBJ2-5, is as follows: SAVISQKPSRDICQRGTSLTIQCQVDSQVTMMFWYRQQPGQSLTLIATANQGSEATYESGFVIDKFPISRPNLTFSTLTVSNMSPEDSSIYLCSAGTGGETQYFGPGTRLLVL.

J is TRBJ2-3 and V is TRBV7-6; 9 positions agree with TRBD1. The CDR3 is 15 residues long. The trim removed 5 bases at V and 1 base at J, leaving 4 bases unmatched. Germline CDR1 SGHVS, CDR2 FNYEAQ. For the CDR3, the DNA is TGTGCCAGCAGCATACGGACAGGGGGCACAGATACGCAGTATTTT. This translates into CASSIRTGGTDTQYF.

The V and J genes are TRBV28 and TRBJ1-3; TRBD1 might be the D (5 bases). The CDR3 spans 15 residues. Germline values: CDR1 MDHEN, CDR2 SYDVKM. The V end lost 7 bases, the J end lost 2 bases, and 15 bases lay between the germline ends. For the CDR3, the DNA is TGTGCCAGCACACGCAGGGCGCAGGCTGGAAACACCATATATTTT. Protein sequence: CASTRRAQAGNTIYF.

The chain combines TRBV2 with TRBJ2-2; possibly TRBD1 for D (6 bases). The CDR3 spans 15 residues. Per germline, CDR1 SNHLY and CDR2 FYNNEI. V lost 6 bases to trimming and J lost 4 bases, with 15 bases between them. CDR3 amino acids: CASSAQGLGTGELFF. CDR3 bases: TGTGCCAGCAGCGCACAGGGTCTTGGCACCGGGGAGCTGTTTTTT.

The V call is TRBV3-1 (or the pseudogene TRBV3-2), the J call TRBJ2-3, with TRBD2 identical over 10 bases. The CDR3 loop spans 17 amino acids. The V gene's germline CDR1 is LGHDT and CDR2 YNNKEL (reference sequence). The V gene end was trimmed by 1 base and the J gene end by 5 bases; junction bases not matched to a gene: 9. The CDR3 spells CASSQVESGGARDTQYF. The CDR3 DNA is TGTGCCAGCAGCCAAGTTGAAAGCGGGGGGGCACGAGATACGCAGTATTTT.

The V gene is TRBV5-1, the J gene TRBJ2-2, with D tentatively TRBD1 (6 bases). Germline assignment: CDR1 SGHRS and CDR2 YFSETQ. The CDR3 sequence is 16 residues long. The V end was cut by 5 bases, the J end by 3 bases, with 17 bases between. Written as DNA, the CDR3 is TGCGCCAGCAGTCCTCGACAGGCCGCCTACACCGGGGAGCTGTTTTTT. Protein: CASSPRQAAYTGELFF.